Sequencing of this T cell receptor beta chain was carried out in a study of T-cell memory formation after mild COVID-19 (dated by TCRdb to about 2021). In terms of the full investigation: Most TCR sequence clusters were specific to one of the two donors. Longitudinal TCRalpha and TCRbeta repertoire sequencing tracked T-cell clones expanding and contracting after mild COVID-19 in a couple of donors. Two young, previously healthy adult volunteers, one female and one male, were included in the cohort. Broader findings and caveats from the paper: SARS-CoV-2 specificity was not confirmed for the second-wave clones peaking on day 37. Contracting CD4+ clones appeared mostly in the CM and EM memory subsets, whereas CD8+ clones were enriched in EMRA. Some responding clones were found in pre-infection memory, which suggests that pre-existing cross-reactive memory T cells took part in the SARS-CoV-2 response. Clones contracting from day 15 to 85 had balanced CD4/CD8 phenotypes, while a second wave expanding from day 15 to 37 was biased towards CD4+. Only a couple of mild cases were covered by the study, and larger cohorts that include severe cases with pre-infection samples were considered necessary.

TCRdb shows the sequencer as Illumina NovaSeq 6000. cDNA libraries for TCRalpha and TCRbeta were prepared by 5'RACE using constant-segment primers, with sample barcodes and unique molecular identifiers added. RNA was extracted from every sample with Trizol reagent. Amplification of the libraries took two PCR steps, and the second step added a second sample barcode plus Illumina TruSeq adapters. Libraries were sequenced on an Illumina NovaSeq with 2 x 150 bp paired-end reads. On the study's bioinformatics: The reads were demultiplexed and collapsed into UMI-guided consensus sequences using migec v1.2.7. Using mixcr v2.1.11, UMI consensuses were aligned to TRA and TRB V and J templates and then assembled into clonotypes. Expanded or contracted clonotypes were those called significant by both edgeR and NoisET, with noise models trained on biological replicates. For edgeR calls, a false discovery rate-adjusted p below 0.01 and a log2 fold-change threshold of 1 were applied. As an exploratory analysis of dynamics, max-normalized trajectories of the 1000 most abundant clonotypes were examined by PCA with hierarchical clustering. The CD4 or CD8 phenotype of responding clones was assigned using the separately sequenced CD4+ and CD8+ repertoires. The public reads were quality trimmed at Q25 with fastp and then assembled into clones with MiXCR by TCRdb, keeping productive beta chains. Every entry covers one CDR3 protein and lists the most common genes and DNA from its rows. V and J calls and clone size were set by TCRdb, not the authors. Here the sample has about 350,000 distinct CDR3 sequences; around 13% occur a single time. The ten largest clones represent about 24% of the sample.

At the junction V is shortened by 4 bases and J by 8 bases; bases outside the gene matches: 10. The CDR3 holds 14 amino acids from the cysteine to the phenylalanine. The only DNA kept is the CDR3, 42 bases in frame from the first base. Ficoll-Paque density gradient centrifugation was the method used to isolate PBMCs. Only a few counts were recorded for this clonotype. Its antigen remains undetermined. Nothing much larger sits one base from this clone, and base qualities are not available. Here the chain combines TRBV12-3 or TRBV12-4 and TRBJ1-2; 7 bases in the middle match TRBD1. This receptor was obtained from a man aged 18 to 30 who had mild COVID-19 (a few samples of this study predate the infection). The sample titles of this study are shuffled in the database, so cell type and time point are left out; the donor was told from shared clones. The sequenced material came from PBMCs or a T cell subset sorted from them (not recorded which). The DNA sequence is as follows: TGTGCCAGCAGTTCGGGGCAGGGGGTAATCGGCTACACCTTC. It encodes CASSSGQGVIGYTF.